Reported below is one T cell receptor beta chain. The V gene's germline CDR1 is MDHEN and CDR2 SYDVKM. This CDR3 region has 11 residues. Trimming took 11 bases from V and 6 from J, leaving 12 bases between them. With a J-beta primer mix and a sample-barcoded 5' primer, a second PCR ran about 6 to 11 cycles. MiXCR, run by TCRdb on the 5' RACE reads, gives a single entry per CDR3 protein. Found here are 800,000 to 1,300,000 distinct CDR3 sequences, approximately 25% of them singletons; the top ten hold 0.75%. The data were taken from a study of blood T cells in healthy people across ages. The same sample was also studied in work on T cells of mothers and their children.

V usage is TRBV28 and J usage is TRBJ2-3; no clear D. Sequencing used blood. The sequence was collected from a girl aged 2-10 years in good health. This chain's CDR3 is CAVQGGDTQYF. As DNA, the CDR3 is TGTGCCGTCCAAGGTGGCGATACGCAGTATTTT. Complete variable domain (other parts from reference TRBV28 and TRBJ2-3): DVKVTQSSRYLVKRTGEKVFLECVQDMDHENMFWYRQDPGLGLRLIYFSYDVKMKEKGDIPEGYSVSREKKERFSLILESASTNQTSMYLCAVQGGDTQYFGPGTRLTVL.